The sample holds many counts of the clone carrying this T cell receptor (beta chain). This CDR3 has 15 residues. V gave up 2 bases and J gave up 5 bases; unmatched junction bases: 8. Per the germline V gene, CDR1 is SNHLY and CDR2 is FYNNEI. This entry is derived from a study of Graves' ophthalmopathy and Graves' hyperthyroidism. The sequenced template was RNA, covering the TCR beta CDR3 region. First-round RT-PCR relied on HTBI primers, and a second-round multiplex PCR came next. TCRdb independently ran MiXCR on the multiplex PCR reads; one entry per CDR3 protein. The sample includes about 220,000 distinct CDR3 sequences, 20% to 25% seen only once; the top ten take under 55%.

This chain connects TRBV2 to TRBJ2-5, with 7 bases that match TRBD2. The clonotype comes from a woman aged 45-59 years with Graves' ophthalmopathy. The sequenced sample consisted of peripheral blood. CDR3 residues: CASSELPTSAETQYF. The CDR3 DNA follows: TGTGCCAGCAGTGAACTCCCCACTAGCGCGGAGACCCAGTACTTC.